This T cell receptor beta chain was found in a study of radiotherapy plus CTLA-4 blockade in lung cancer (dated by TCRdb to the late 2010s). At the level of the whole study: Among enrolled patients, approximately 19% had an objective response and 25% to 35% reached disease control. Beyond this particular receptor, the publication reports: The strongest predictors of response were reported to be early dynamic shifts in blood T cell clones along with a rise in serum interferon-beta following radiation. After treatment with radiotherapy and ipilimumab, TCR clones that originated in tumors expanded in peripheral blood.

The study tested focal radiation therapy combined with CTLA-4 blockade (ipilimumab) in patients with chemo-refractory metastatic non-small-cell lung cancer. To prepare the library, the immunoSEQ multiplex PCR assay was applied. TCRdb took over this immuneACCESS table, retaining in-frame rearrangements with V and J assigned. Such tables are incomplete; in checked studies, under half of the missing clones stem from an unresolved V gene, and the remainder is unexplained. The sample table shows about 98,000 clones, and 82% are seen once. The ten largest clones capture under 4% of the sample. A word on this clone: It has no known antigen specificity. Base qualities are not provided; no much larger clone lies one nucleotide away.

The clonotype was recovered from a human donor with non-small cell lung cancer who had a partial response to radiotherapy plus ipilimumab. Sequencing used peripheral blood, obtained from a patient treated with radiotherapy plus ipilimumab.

The nucleotides read TGCGCCAGCTATAGGACTAGCGGGAGGGCTAGCACAGATACGCAGTATTTT. Its amino acids are CASYRTSGRASTDTQYF. The sequence is built from TRBV5-1 and TRBJ2-3, with 15 central nucleotides matching TRBD2. The germline V gene sets CDR1 to SGHRS and CDR2 to YFSETQ. V trim: 7 bases; J trim: 0 bases; unmatched bases: 6. Inclusive of the bounding cysteine and phenylalanine, the CDR3 is 17 residues long. The DNA shown is the 51-base CDR3, in frame from base 1.